These 31 T cell receptor beta chains were sequenced from one sample in a study of immune evolution from preneoplasia to lung adenocarcinoma. Libraries were prepared by immunoSEQ multiplex PCR; TCRdb keeps only in-frame clonotypes and omits some of them. The repertoire holds fewer than 13,000 clones, with 82% as singletons. The specimen sequenced was FFPE minimally invasive lung adenocarcinoma tissue. These TCRs come from a person aged 70 to 85 with lung adenocarcinoma.

V and J are TRBV18 and TRBJ1-1, with D uncertain. The V end lost 4 bases, the J end lost 12 bases, and 15 bases lay between the germline ends. The CDR3 totals 12 residues. Germline loops: CDR1 KGHSH, CDR2 LQKENI. Here the CDR3 reads CASSQRTGKPFF. CDR3 sequence (DNA): TGTGCCAGCTCACAAAGGACGGGGAAACCTTTCTTT.

Sample share makes this clone medium-sized. CDR3 region: CSVEPLGRTEAFF. Written as DNA, the CDR3 is TGCAGCGTTGAACCGTTGGGAAGGACTGAAGCTTTCTTT. The genes are TRBV29-1 and TRBJ1-1; no firm D call. The CDR3 loop spans 13 amino acids. Germline-derived CDR1 and CDR2 are SQVTM and ANQGSEA. Trimming stripped 2 bases from V and 5 bases from J, with 12 bases between.

The chain couples TRBV7-9 to TRBJ1-5; D perhaps matches TRBD1 (6 bases). Germline lookup yields CDR1 SEHNR and CDR2 FQNEAQ (reference sequence). Trimming took 1 base from V and 2 from J, leaving 9 bases between them. The CDR3 is 15 amino acids. CDR3 in DNA: TGTGCCAGCAGCTTAGGGGCAGGGGGCAATCAGCCCCAGCATTTT. This sequence encodes CASSLGAGGNQPQHF.

This chain connects TRBV4-2 to TRBJ2-3, with 10 bases that match TRBD2. The germline V gene has CDR1 LGHNA and CDR2 YNFKEQ. This CDR3 is built from 16 residues. V lost 5 bases, J lost 7 bases, and 12 bases stayed unmatched. CDR3 region: CASSSPGLASINTQYF. Written as DNA, the CDR3 is TGTGCCAGCAGCTCACCGGGACTAGCGTCGATAAATACGCAGTATTTT.

The rearrangement uses TRBV25-1 and TRBJ2-6; maybe TRBD1 (6 bases). The V end lost 5 bases, the J end lost 1 base, and 15 bases lay between the germline ends. Germline loops: CDR1 MGHDK, CDR2 SYGVNS. The CDR3 covers 17 residues. Here the CDR3 reads CASSLGAQFSGANVLTF. CDR3 nucleotide sequence: TGTGCCAGCAGTCTGGGGGCGCAGTTTTCTGGGGCCAACGTCCTGACTTTC.

This clone was recorded only once. The chain joins TRBV28 to TRBJ1-1; TRBD1 matches at 10 bases. The germline CDR1 and CDR2 sequences are MDHEN and SYDVKM. There are 12 residues in the CDR3. The J segment lost 11 bases and the V segment lost 5 bases, leaving 5 bases of the junction unmatched. This CDR3 is CASSGDRGRAFF. The CDR3 region has the DNA TGTGCCAGCAGTGGGGACAGGGGTCGCGCTTTCTTT.

This chain links TRBV19 with TRBJ2-5; TRBD1 might be the D (5 bases). Trimming took 5 bases from V and 7 from J, leaving 17 bases between them. The CDR3 contains 14 residues. Germline CDR1 LNHDA, CDR2 SQIVND (reference sequence). The DNA for the CDR3 is TGTGCCAGTAGTTTAGGGTCCGACAGCGCGACCCAGTACTTC. Encoded protein: CASSLGSDSATQYF. Supplemented by reference TRBV19 and TRBJ2-5, the full variable domain reads DGGITQSPKYLFRKEGQNVTLSCEQNLNHDAMYWYRQDPGQGLRLIYYSQIVNDFQKGDIAEGYSVSREKKESFPLTVTSAQKNPTAFYLCASSLGSDSATQYFGPGTRLLVL.

The V gene is TRBV5-1, the J gene TRBJ2-1, with TRBD2 matching 8 bases. CDR3 length equals 17 residues. Trimming cost V 0 bases and J 4 bases; bases outside gene matches: 9. Germline V gene sequence: CDR1 SGHRS, CDR2 YFSETQ. The CDR3 loop reads CASSLAGAGAVYNEQFF. CDR3 coding DNA: TGCGCCAGCAGCTTGGCGGGAGCGGGGGCCGTGTACAATGAGCAGTTCTTC. Looking up the rest from reference TRBV5-1 and TRBJ2-1 gives the full variable domain: KAGVTQTPRYLIKTRGQQVTLSCSPISGHRSVSWYQQTPGQGLQFLFEYFSETQRNKGNFPGRFSGRQFSNSRSEMNVSTLELGDSALYLCASSLAGAGAVYNEQFFGPGTRLTVL.

The chain recombines TRBV5-6 with TRBJ1-4; D ambiguous. Trimming pared 4 bases from V and 10 bases from J, leaving 11 bases between. The CDR3 contains 12 residues. From germline, CDR1 is SGHDT and CDR2 YYEEEE. CDR3 amino acids: CASSRVEGKLFF. DNA of the CDR3: TGTGCCAGCAGCCGGGTCGAAGGAAAACTGTTTTTT.

The J gene is TRBJ2-7, the V gene TRBV30; unclear D gene. Germline V gene data show CDR1 as GTSNPN and CDR2 as SVGIG (reference sequence). The CDR3 totals 10 residues. V dropped 6 bases and J dropped 6 bases, with 9 bases sitting between them. CDR3 bases: TGTGCCTGTGGGTTGGGCGAGCAGTACTTC. Translating it yields CACGLGEQYF.

The gene calls are TRBV9 and TRBJ2-3; D is ambiguous. The germline gives CDR1 SGDLS, CDR2 YYNGEE. Trimming left V 2 bases short and J 0 bases short, with 7 bases between. The CDR3 totals 14 residues. The CDR3 loop is CASSVAPSTDTQYF. CDR3 nucleotide sequence: TGTGCCAGCAGCGTGGCCCCGAGCACAGATACGCAGTATTTT. The variable domain in full, completed from reference TRBV9 and TRBJ2-3, reads DSGVTQTPKHLITATGQRVTLRCSPRSGDLSVYWYQQSLDQGLQFLIQYYNGEERAKGNILERFSAQQFPDLHSELNLSSLELGDSALYFCASSVAPSTDTQYFGPGTRLTVL.

The rearrangement links TRBV4-1 to TRBJ1-4, with D perhaps TRBD1 (5 bases). Trimming stripped 1 base from V and 7 bases from J, with 10 bases between. This CDR3 region has 14 residues. Germline V CDR1 and CDR2: MGHRA, YSYEKL. CDR3 bases: TGCGCCAGCAGCCAAGGCCAGGGAGGTGAAAAACTGTTTTTT. Its translation: CASSQGQGGEKLFF.

The chain couples TRBV30 to TRBJ2-3; 9 nucleotides line up with TRBD2. J was trimmed by 3 bases and V by 2 bases; bases with no gene match: 6. There are 15 residues in the CDR3. From germline, CDR1 is GTSNPN and CDR2 SVGIG (reference sequence). The CDR3 region is CAWSKLAGATDTQYF. The CDR3 nucleotides are TGTGCCTGGAGTAAGTTAGCGGGAGCTACAGATACGCAGTATTTT.

The genes are TRBV30 and TRBJ1-1; 7 bases map to TRBD1. The J segment lost 6 bases and the V segment lost 0 bases, leaving 4 bases of the junction unmatched. The CDR3 is made up of 13 amino acids. The germline gives CDR1 GTSNPN, CDR2 SVGIG (reference sequence). The CDR3 nucleotides are TGTGCCTGGAGTGTAGGCCAGGGGGCTGAAGCTTTCTTT. Its protein is CAWSVGQGAEAFF. The full variable domain, in which reference TRBV30 and TRBJ1-1 provide the parts outside the CDR3, is SQTIHQWPATLVQPVGSPLSLECTVEGTSNPNLYWYRQAAGRGLQLLFYSVGIGQISSEVPQNLSASRPQDRQFILSSKKLLLSDSGFYLCAWSVGQGAEAFFGQGTRLTVV.

The chain uses TRBV19 and TRBJ1-3, with no clear D. This CDR3 is built from 14 residues. Germline lookup yields CDR1 LNHDA and CDR2 SQIVND (reference sequence). V was cut by 4 bases and J by 4 bases, with 11 bases left in between. In DNA, the CDR3 is TGTGCCAGTAGTAATCCTGGGTCCGGAAACACCATATATTTT. It encodes CASSNPGSGNTIYF.

In this sample, this clone turned up a few times. The chain couples TRBV2 to TRBJ1-4; no definite D call. Germline CDR1 and CDR2: SNHLY and FYNNEI. V lost 6 bases, J lost 2 bases, and 10 bases lay in between. The CDR3 covers 14 residues. The CDR3 protein is CASRSGNTNEKLFF. The CDR3 DNA reads as TGTGCCAGCAGGTCAGGAAATACTAATGAAAAACTGTTTTTT. Based on the CDR3 plus reference TRBV2 and TRBJ1-4, the full variable domain is EPEVTQTPSHQVTQMGQEVILRCVPISNHLYFYWYRQILGQKVEFLVSFYNNEISEKSEIFDDQFSVERPDGSNFTLKIRSTKLEDSAMYFCASRSGNTNEKLFFGSGTQLSVL.

This clone has only a few counts. The gene calls are TRBV30 and TRBJ2-3; TRBD2 is a possible D gene (6 bases). Germline CDR1 and CDR2: GTSNPN and SVGIG (reference sequence). Between the trimmed V and J ends, which lost 3 bases and 4 bases, there was a span of 11 bases. This CDR3 is built from 13 residues. CDR3 in DNA: TGTGCCTGGAGGGGGGAGGTGGCAGATACGCAGTATTTT. This sequence encodes CAWRGEVADTQYF.

The rearrangement joins TRBV30 to TRBJ2-7, with 9 nucleotides matching TRBD2. This CDR3 is built from 14 residues. The J segment lost 6 bases and the V segment lost 1 base, leaving 7 bases of the junction unmatched. The germline V gene has CDR1 GTSNPN and CDR2 SVGIG (reference sequence). In nucleotides, the CDR3 is TGTGCCTGGAGTGCCGGGACTAGCAACGGCGAGCAGTACTTC. Protein: CAWSAGTSNGEQYF.

This chain connects TRBV19 to TRBJ2-7; TRBD1 agrees at 10 bases. Germline V lookup: CDR1 LNHDA, CDR2 SQIVND (reference sequence). The CDR3 is made up of 13 amino acids. Trimming at V came to 5 bases and at J to 6 bases, leaving 4 bases not matched to a gene. The CDR3 bases are TGTGCCAGTAGTCCCGGGACAGGGGTCGAGCAGTACTTC. This encodes CASSPGTGVEQYF.

The genes are TRBV2 and TRBJ2-5; tentative D call: TRBD2 (6 bases). CDR3 length: 13 amino acids. CDR1 and CDR2 from the germline V gene are SNHLY and FYNNEI. Trimming left V 3 bases short and J 5 bases short, with 10 bases between. The chain's CDR3 is CASSDGGGETQYF. The CDR3 DNA reads as TGTGCCAGCAGTGACGGGGGAGGCGAGACCCAGTACTTC.

The table lists this clone with a few counts. This chain links TRBV29-1 with TRBJ2-2; no clear D gene. CDR1 and CDR2 (germline): SQVTM, ANQGSEA. CDR3 length: 11 residues. V was cut by 6 bases and J by 4 bases, with 6 bases left in between. CDR3 in DNA: TGCAGCGTCGGAATCACCGGGGAGCTGTTTTTT. This translates into CSVGITGELFF.

This clone appeared a few times. CDR3 nucleotides: TGTGCCAGCAGACCGGGCTTAACGGAGGGCTACACCTTC. Protein sequence: CASRPGLTEGYTF. The V call is TRBV6-1, the J call TRBJ1-2; D remains unclear. Looked up from germline, CDR1 is MNHNS and CDR2 is SASEGT. CDR3 length: 13 amino acids. V was shortened by 6 bases and J by 8 bases, with 16 bases between the two germline ends.

Of note for this clone: Its ends do not fully match the called genes, so a read error is possible. This chain connects TRBV7-7 to TRBJ2-5; D not resolved. The CDR3 length is 15 residues. Germline V gives CDR1 SSHAT, CDR2 FNYEAQ (reference sequence). DNA for the CDR3: TGTGCTAGCAGCTTAGCTCGTGCCCCCGGGGAGACCCAGTACTTC. This sequence encodes CASSLARAPGETQYF.

The chain is built from TRBV18 and TRBJ2-7; D is perhaps TRBD2 (6 bases). The germline V and J ends were trimmed by 1 base and 9 bases, with 19 bases remaining between them. Germline V gene sequence: CDR1 KGHSH, CDR2 LQKENI. There are 15 residues in the CDR3. Written as DNA, the CDR3 is TGTGCCAGCTCACCACTGCCTAGCGAGGTTTCTACGCAGTACTTC. Translating gives CASSPLPSEVSTQYF.

This clone was observed once. The V call is TRBV15, the J call TRBJ1-4; D gene uncertain. Between the trimmed V and J ends, which lost 2 bases and 4 bases, there was a span of 14 bases. Germline CDR1 reads LNHNV; CDR2 reads YYDKDF (reference sequence). This CDR3 comprises 16 residues. CDR3 coding DNA: TGTGCCACCAGCAGAAAACCTGGGAGTGGTAATGAAAAACTGTTTTTT. Amino acid sequence: CATSRKPGSGNEKLFF.

The chain employs TRBV14 and TRBJ2-7; 7 bases map to TRBD2. The length of the CDR3 is 16 residues. The germline V gene has CDR1 SGHDN and CDR2 FVKESK. V lost 6 bases and J lost 5; bases outside the gene matches: 16. CDR3: CASSELAWGGTDEQYF. The CDR3 DNA is TGTGCCAGCAGTGAACTTGCCTGGGGGGGTACCGACGAGCAGTACTTC.

The chain combines TRBV6-6 with TRBJ2-1, with 11 bases fitting TRBD1. V shed 7 bases and J 6 bases; nucleotides not matched to a gene: 5. CDR3 size: 14 residues. Germline-derived CDR1 and CDR2 are MNHNY and SVGAGI (reference sequence). The CDR3 DNA reads TGTGCCAGCACCGGGACAGGGGGTGGCAATGAGCAGTTCTTC. This translates into CASTGTGGGNEQFF.

This sequence joins TRBV28 and TRBJ1-4; D unresolved. Trimming took off 4 bases at V and 5 bases at J, with 2 bases between the two ends. This CDR3 is 11 amino acids long. Germline V gene lookup returns CDR1 MDHEN and CDR2 SYDVKM. CDR3 coding DNA: TGTGCCAGCAGTTCGAATGAAAAACTGTTTTTT. Translating it yields CASSSNEKLFF.

This chain uses TRBV15 with TRBJ2-1, with D perhaps matching TRBD2 (5 bases). V gave up 1 base and J gave up 0 bases, with 10 bases separating them. The CDR3 consists of 16 residues. CDR1 and CDR2 from the germline V gene are LNHNV and YYDKDF (reference sequence). CDR3 nucleotides: TGTGCCACCAGCAGAGGACTATCGAGCTCCTACAATGAGCAGTTCTTC. The encoded protein is CATSRGLSSSYNEQFF.

This clone has just a few counts. The chain links TRBV28 to TRBJ2-5; TRBD2 aligns across 12 bases. In germline, CDR1 is MDHEN, CDR2 SYDVKM. Unmatched junction bases numbered 11, after V lost 5 bases and J lost 4 bases. This CDR3 has 17 amino acids. CDR3 amino acids: CASSRRLTSGSAETQYF. In DNA form, the CDR3 reads TGTGCCAGCAGTCGGAGGTTGACTAGCGGGAGCGCAGAGACCCAGTACTTC. Filled out from reference TRBV28 and TRBJ2-5, the complete variable domain reads DVKVTQSSRYLVKRTGEKVFLECVQDMDHENMFWYRQDPGLGLRLIYFSYDVKMKEKGDIPEGYSVSREKKERFSLILESASTNQTSMYLCASSRRLTSGSAETQYFGPGTRLLVL.

CDR3 bases: TGTGCCAGCAGACCGGGTCAATCCAACTACGAGCAGTACTTC. This encodes CASRPGQSNYEQYF. The V call is TRBV28, the J call TRBJ2-7; unclear D gene. CDR1 MDHEN and CDR2 SYDVKM come from the germline V gene. The CDR3 extends over 14 amino acids. The V end was cut by 6 bases, the J end by 3 bases, with 15 bases between.